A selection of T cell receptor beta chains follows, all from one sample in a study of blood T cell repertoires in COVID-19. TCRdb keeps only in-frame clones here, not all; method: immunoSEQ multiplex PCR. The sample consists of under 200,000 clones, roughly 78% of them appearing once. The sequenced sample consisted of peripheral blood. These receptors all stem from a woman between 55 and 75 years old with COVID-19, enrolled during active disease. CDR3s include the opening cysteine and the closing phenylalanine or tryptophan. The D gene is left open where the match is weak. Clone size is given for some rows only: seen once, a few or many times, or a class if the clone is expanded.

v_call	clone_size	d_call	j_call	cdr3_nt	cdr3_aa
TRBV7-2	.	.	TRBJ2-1	TGTGCCAGCAGCTGGGGAGCGGAAATTTACAATGAGCAGTTCTTC	CASSWGAEIYNEQFF
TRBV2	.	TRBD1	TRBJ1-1	TGTGCCAGCAGTGGATCCAGGGGGCTGGCTTTCTTT	CASSGSRGLAFF
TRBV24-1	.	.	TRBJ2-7	TGTGCCCCCAGCCCCGAACGGCGGGAACTTGTCTACGAGCAGTACTTC	CAPSPERRELVYEQYF
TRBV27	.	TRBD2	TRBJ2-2	TGTGCCAGCAGTTTCTGGCGGGGGGGCTTTGTCGGGGAGCTGTTTTTT	CASSFWRGGFVGELFF
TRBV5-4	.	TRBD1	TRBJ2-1	TGTGCCAGCAGCTTTGGGACAGGGGGCGGCGATGAGCAGTTCTTC	CASSFGTGGGDEQFF
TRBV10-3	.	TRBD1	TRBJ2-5	TGTGCCATCAGCCCCAACCAGGGGGCTGGGGAGACCCAGTACTTC	CAISPNQGAGETQYF
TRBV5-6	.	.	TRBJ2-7	TGTGCCAGCAGCTGGCAAGGGACATACTACGAGCAGTACTTC	CASSWQGTYYEQYF
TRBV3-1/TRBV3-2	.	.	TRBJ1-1	TGTGCCAGCAGCCAAGACCTGACACCTCAGGGAGCTTTCTTT	CASSQDLTPQGAFF
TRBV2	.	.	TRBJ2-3	TGTGCCCGCCAGGAAGCTAGCACAGATACGCAGTATTTT	CARQEASTDTQYF
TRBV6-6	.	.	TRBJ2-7	TGTGCCAGCAGCCGATCCCGGGTACACCGGCCTGGGGAGCAGTACTTC	CASSRSRVHRPGEQYF
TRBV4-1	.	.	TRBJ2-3	TGCGCCAGCAGCGACCCGGACTCAGATACGCAGTATTTT	CASSDPDSDTQYF
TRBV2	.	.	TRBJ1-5	TGTGCCAGCAGTGCAGATAGCAATCAGCCCCAGCATTTT	CASSADSNQPQHF
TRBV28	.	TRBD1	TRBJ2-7	TGTGCCAGCAGTCTACCGACAGGGAGCTCCTACGAGCAGTACTTC	CASSLPTGSSYEQYF
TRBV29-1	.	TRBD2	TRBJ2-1	TGCAGCGCCGACGCCGGGACTAGCAACAATGAGCAGTTCTTC	CSADAGTSNNEQFF
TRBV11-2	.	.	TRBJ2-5	TGTGCCAGCAGCTTAGTCAGACAGGGAGGTTCAGAGACCCAGTACTTC	CASSLVRQGGSETQYF
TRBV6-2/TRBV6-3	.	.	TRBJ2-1	TGTGCCAGCAGTTACTCGCGACTGAACAATGAGCAGTTCTTC	CASSYSRLNNEQFF
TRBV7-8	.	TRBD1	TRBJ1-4	TGTGCCAGCAGCCCGGAGGACAGGGGGCGGAGAAAACTGTTTTTT	CASSPEDRGRRKLFF
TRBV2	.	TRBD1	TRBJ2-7	TGTGCCAGCAGTCTAAGACAGGGGTACGAGCAGTACTTC	CASSLRQGYEQYF
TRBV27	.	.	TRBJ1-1	TGTGCCAGCAGTTTAAACAGGTTGAACACTGAAGCTTTCTTT	CASSLNRLNTEAFF
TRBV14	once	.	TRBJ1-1	TGTGCCAGCAGCCAAGTCAGGAACACTGAAGCTTTCTTT	CASSQVRNTEAFF
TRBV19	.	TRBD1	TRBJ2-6	TGTGCCAGTACCCTTGGACCGGGACAGGGTATGATTGGGGCCAACGTCCTGACTTTC	CASTLGPGQGMIGANVLTF
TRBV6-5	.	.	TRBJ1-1	TGTGCCAGCAGTTACTCGTACAGGCGGATTGAAGCTTTCTTT	CASSYSYRRIEAFF
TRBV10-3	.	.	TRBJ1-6	TGTGCCACGACCCAAGACGCCGGGACTCATAATTCACCCCTCCACTTT	CATTQDAGTHNSPLHF
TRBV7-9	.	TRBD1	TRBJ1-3	TGTGCCAGCAGAGAAGGGGGCGGAAACACCATATATTTT	CASREGGGNTIYF
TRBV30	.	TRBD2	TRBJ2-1	TGTGTATTGGCGGGAGGGCCCTACAATGAGCAGTTCTTC	CVLAGGPYNEQFF
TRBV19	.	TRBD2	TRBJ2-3	TGTGCCAGTAGTAAACCTAGCGGGGGGCTCACAGATACACAGTATTTT	CASSKPSGGLTDTQYF
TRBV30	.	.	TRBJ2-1	TGTGCCTGGAGGGGCGGGAACCCCTACAATGAGCAGTTCTTC	CAWRGGNPYNEQFF
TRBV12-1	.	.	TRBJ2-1	TGTGCCAGCGGGCTGGTCTCCTACAATGAGCAGTTCTTC	CASGLVSYNEQFF
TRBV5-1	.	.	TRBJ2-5	TGCGCCAGCAGCTCCGCGGGAAAAGAGACCCAGTACTTC	CASSSAGKETQYF
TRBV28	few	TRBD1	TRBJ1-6	TGTGCCAGCAGTGCATCGACAGGGGCCAATTCACCCCTCCACTTT	CASSASTGANSPLHF
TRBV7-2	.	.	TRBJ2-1	TGTGCCAGCCTCGCCGGACCCGGGATGAACAATGAGCAGTTCTTC	CASLAGPGMNNEQFF
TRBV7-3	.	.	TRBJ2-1	TGTGCCAGCACCTTAAGCCCCGGGTTAGACTACAATGAGCAGTTCTTC	CASTLSPGLDYNEQFF
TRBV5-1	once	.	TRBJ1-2	TGCGCCAGCAGCGGGGGGGTTAATTCGGATGGCTACACCTTC	CASSGGVNSDGYTF
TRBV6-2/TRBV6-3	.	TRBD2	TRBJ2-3	TGTGCCAGCAGTTACGACACGGGGGGGCCTGGGTTCAGCACAGATACGCAGTATTTT	CASSYDTGGPGFSTDTQYF
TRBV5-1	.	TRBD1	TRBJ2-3	TGCGCCAGCAGCTTGAGGGCAGGGGGCGGCACAGATACGCAGTATTTT	CASSLRAGGGTDTQYF
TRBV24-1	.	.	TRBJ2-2	TGTGCCACCAGTTCCCTCCGGACAGAGAACACCGGGGAGCTGTTTTTT	CATSSLRTENTGELFF
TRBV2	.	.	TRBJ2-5	TGTGCCAGCAGTAAGGACAGGAGGGAAGAGACCCAGTACTTC	CASSKDRREETQYF
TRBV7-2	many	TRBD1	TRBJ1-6	TGTGCCAGCAGCTTACGTTCTACAGGGGGCCCCCGGTATAATTCACCCCTCCACTTT	CASSLRSTGGPRYNSPLHF
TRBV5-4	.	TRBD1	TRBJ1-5	TGTGCCAGCAGCTTGGCACCGGGACAGACTCAGCATTTT	CASSLAPGQTQHF
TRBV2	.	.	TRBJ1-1	TGTGCCAGCAATAGGGAAGGGGCGGACACTGAAGCTTTCTTT	CASNREGADTEAFF
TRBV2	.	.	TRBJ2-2	TGTGCCAGCAGTCTCCTTGCCTTGACTGGGAACACCGGGGAGCTGTTTTTT	CASSLLALTGNTGELFF
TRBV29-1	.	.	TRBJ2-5	TGCAGCGTTGAAAGGGGACAAGAGACCCAGTACTTC	CSVERGQETQYF
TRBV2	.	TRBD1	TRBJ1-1	TGTGCCAGCAGCGAAAACAGGGGCATGAACACTGAAGCTTTCTTT	CASSENRGMNTEAFF
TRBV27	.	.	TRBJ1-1	TGTGCCAGCAGCGTGGGGGCCAACACTGAAGCTTTCTTT	CASSVGANTEAFF
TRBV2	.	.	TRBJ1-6	TGTGCCACTCATCCTAAAAAACAACAGGAAAACTCCTATAATTCACCCCTCCACTTT	CATHPKKQQENSYNSPLHF
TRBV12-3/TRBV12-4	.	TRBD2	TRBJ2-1	TGTGCCAGCAGTTTAGGGACTAGAAATGAGCAGTTCTTC	CASSLGTRNEQFF
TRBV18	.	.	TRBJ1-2	TGTGCCAGCTCACCCTCGCAAGAGGGCAGCTACACCTTC	CASSPSQEGSYTF
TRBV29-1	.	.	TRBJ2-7	TGCAGCGTTGTTGTAGCGGCCTCCTACGAGCAGTACTTC	CSVVVAASYEQYF
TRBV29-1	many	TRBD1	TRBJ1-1	TGCAGCGTATGCAGGGGGCTGAACACTGAAGCTTTCTTT	CSVCRGLNTEAFF
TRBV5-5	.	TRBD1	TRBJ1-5	TGTGCCAGCAGCTTCAGGGGGCTCGGGCAGCCCCAGCATTTT	CASSFRGLGQPQHF
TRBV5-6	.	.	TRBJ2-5	TGTGCCAGCAGCTTGAGGACTCTAGCTAGGGAGACCCAGTACTTC	CASSLRTLARETQYF
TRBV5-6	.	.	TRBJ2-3	TGTGCCAGCAGCTTGAAAGGGGTCTCCAATAGCACAGATACGCAGTATTTT	CASSLKGVSNSTDTQYF